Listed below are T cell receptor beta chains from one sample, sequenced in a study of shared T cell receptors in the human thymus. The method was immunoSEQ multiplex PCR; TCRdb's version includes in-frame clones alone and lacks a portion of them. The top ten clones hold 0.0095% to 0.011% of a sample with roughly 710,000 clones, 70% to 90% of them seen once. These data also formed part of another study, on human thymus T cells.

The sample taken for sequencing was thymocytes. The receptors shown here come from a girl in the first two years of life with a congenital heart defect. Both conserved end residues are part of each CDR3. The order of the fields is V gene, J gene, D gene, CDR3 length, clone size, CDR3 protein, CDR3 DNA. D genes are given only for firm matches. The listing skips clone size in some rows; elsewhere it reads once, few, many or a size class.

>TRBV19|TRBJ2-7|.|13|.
CASSQWPSYEQYF
TGTGCCAGTAGCCAGTGGCCCTCCTACGAGCAGTACTTC
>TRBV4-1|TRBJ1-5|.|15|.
CASSQDKKGRKPQHF
TGCGCCAGCAGCCAAGATAAGAAGGGGAGGAAGCCCCAGCATTTT
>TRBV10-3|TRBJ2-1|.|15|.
CAISDMQGLSSEQFF
TGTGCCATCAGTGACATGCAAGGACTATCGAGTGAGCAGTTCTTC
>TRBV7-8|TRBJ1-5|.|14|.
CASSLGPSNQPQHF
TGTGCCAGCAGCTTGGGCCCCAGCAATCAGCCCCAGCATTTT
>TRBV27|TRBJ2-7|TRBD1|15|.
CASSSRGQGPYEQYF
TGTGCCAGCAGTTCCAGAGGACAGGGGCCCTACGAGCAGTACTTC
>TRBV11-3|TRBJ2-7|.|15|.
CASSLGQGPDYEQYF
TGTGCCAGCAGCTTAGGTCAGGGGCCGGACTACGAGCAGTACTTC
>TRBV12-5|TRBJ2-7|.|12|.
CASGFEGDEQYF
TGTGCTAGTGGTTTTGAGGGGGACGAGCAGTACTTC
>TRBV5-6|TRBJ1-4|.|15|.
CASSPSGGPYEKLFF
TGTGCCAGCAGCCCTAGCGGGGGGCCCTACGAAAAACTGTTTTTT
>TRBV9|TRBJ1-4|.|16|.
CASSPKIQGTNEKLFF
TGTGCCAGCAGCCCAAAAATTCAGGGGACTAATGAAAAACTGTTTTTT
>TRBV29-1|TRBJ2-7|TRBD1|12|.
CSVAGGFYEQYF
TGCAGCGTTGCAGGGGGTTTCTACGAGCAGTACTTC
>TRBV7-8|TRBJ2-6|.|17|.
CASSTRELLSGANVLTF
TGTGCCAGCAGCACTAGGGAGTTACTCTCTGGGGCCAACGTCCTGACTTTC
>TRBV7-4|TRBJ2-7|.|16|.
CASSLSRTHSTYEQYF
TGTGCCAGCAGCTTATCCAGGACACACTCTACCTACGAGCAGTACTTC
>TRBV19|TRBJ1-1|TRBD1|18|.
CASTTGGVGTGTNTEAFF
TGTGCCAGTACCACAGGGGGCGTTGGTACCGGAACGAACACTGAAGCTTTCTTT
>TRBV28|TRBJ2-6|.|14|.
CASKGWAGANVLTF
TGTGCCAGCAAGGGGTGGGCGGGGGCCAACGTCCTGACTTTC
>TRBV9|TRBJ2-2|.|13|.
CASSGPSTGELFF
TGTGCCAGCAGCGGCCCTAGTACCGGGGAGCTGTTTTTT
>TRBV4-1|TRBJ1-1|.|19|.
CASSQEAAFPGQQNTEAFF
TGCGCCAGCAGCCAAGAAGCCGCTTTCCCTGGACAGCAGAACACTGAAGCTTTCTTT
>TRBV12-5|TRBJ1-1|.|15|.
CASGPLHRETGNAFF
TGTGCTAGTGGTCCCCTCCACAGGGAAACCGGGAACGCTTTCTTT
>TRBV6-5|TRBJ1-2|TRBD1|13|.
CASSLQGAWDYTF
TGTGCCAGCAGTTTGCAGGGGGCGTGGGACTACACCTTC
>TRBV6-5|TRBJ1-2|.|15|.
CASSPAPRANYGYTF
TGTGCCAGCAGCCCCGCACCCAGGGCTAACTATGGCTACACCTTC
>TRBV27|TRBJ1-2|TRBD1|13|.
CASVGTENYGYTF
TGTGCCAGCGTCGGGACAGAGAACTATGGCTACACCTTC
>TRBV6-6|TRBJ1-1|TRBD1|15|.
CASSYGDSRNTEAFF
TGTGCCAGCAGTTACGGGGACAGCAGGAACACTGAAGCTTTCTTT
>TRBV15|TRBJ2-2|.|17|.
CATSRDLGEAVTGELFF
TGTGCCACCAGCAGAGATCTAGGCGAAGCGGTTACCGGGGAGCTGTTTTTT
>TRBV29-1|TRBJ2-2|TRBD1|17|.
CSVAHRPRDREVGELFF
TGCAGCGTTGCCCACCGCCCCCGGGACAGGGAGGTCGGGGAGCTGTTTTTT
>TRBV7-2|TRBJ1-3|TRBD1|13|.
CASSPRTGEERGF
TGTGCCAGCAGCCCCAGGACAGGGGAAGAGCGGGGCTTT
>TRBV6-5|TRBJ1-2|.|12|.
CASSTQGSSYTF
TGTGCCAGCAGCACGCAGGGTAGTAGCTACACCTTC
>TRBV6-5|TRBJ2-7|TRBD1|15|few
CASSNRDRGLYEQYF
TGTGCCAGCAGCAACCGGGACAGGGGGCTCTACGAGCAGTACTTC
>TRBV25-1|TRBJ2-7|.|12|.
CASSDSSYEQYF
TGTGCCAGCAGCGACAGTTCCTACGAGCAGTACTTC
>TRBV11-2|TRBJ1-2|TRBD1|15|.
CASSIQPGQDAGYTF
TGTGCCAGCAGCATTCAACCGGGACAGGACGCTGGCTACACCTTC
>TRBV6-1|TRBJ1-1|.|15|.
CASSDVRDYYTEAFF
TGTGCCAGCAGCGACGTCCGGGACTACTACACTGAAGCTTTCTTT
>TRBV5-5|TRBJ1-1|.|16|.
CASSFAGQGVRTEAFF
TGTGCCAGCAGCTTCGCCGGCCAGGGTGTACGCACTGAAGCTTTCTTT
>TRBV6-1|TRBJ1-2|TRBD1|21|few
CASSELDRVVRKVEVGHGYTF
TGTGCCAGCAGTGAATTGGACAGGGTCGTAAGGAAGGTAGAGGTGGGGCATGGCTACACCTTC
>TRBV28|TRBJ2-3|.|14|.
CASSLFRGSDTQYF
TGTGCCAGCAGTTTATTCAGGGGATCAGATACGCAGTATTTT
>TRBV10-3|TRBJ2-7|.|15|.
CAISGISQRSYEQYF
TGTGCCATCAGTGGAATCTCCCAGAGGTCCTACGAGCAGTACTTC